These 22 T cell receptor beta chains originate from one sample sequenced in a study of low-dose radiotherapy and immunotherapy resistance in tumors. Alpha- and beta-chain coverage of first-strand cDNA came from TRAV- and TRBV-specific primers. The TCRs were subjected to amplification over around 19 PCR cycles employing a constant-region primer in conjunction with a V-primer adapter. TCRdb re-derived calls from the reads in MiXCR, one entry per CDR3 protein. This sample yields tens of thousands of distinct CDR3 sequences, of which roughly a sixth are seen a single time; roughly 2.8% belongs to the top ten. Time point denoted: before trial treatment. The input for sequencing was PBMCs, taken before treatment. These receptors were taken from a male donor with prostate cancer.

This clonotype was counted a few times. The chain recombines TRBV5-4 with TRBJ2-7; a possible D gene is TRBD1 (5 bases). V gave up 5 bases and J gave up 5 bases, with 17 bases separating them. The CDR3 consists of 14 residues. CDR1 is SGHNT and CDR2 is YYREEE in the germline V gene (reference sequence). CDR3 residues: CASSKRRVSHEQYF. CDR3 in DNA: TGTGCCAGCAGTAAACGCAGGGTATCCCACGAGCAGTACTTC.

This clonotype was seen many times. This chain links TRBV14 with TRBJ2-6, with D perhaps matching TRBD2 (5 bases). Trimming took off 4 bases at V and 2 bases at J, with 9 bases between the two ends. This CDR3 comprises 15 residues. The V gene's germline CDR1 is SGHDN and CDR2 FVKESK. The CDR3 protein is CASSRPGAGANVLTF. The CDR3, as DNA: TGTGCCAGCAGCCGCCCCGGGGCTGGGGCCAACGTCCTGACTTTC.

As DNA, the CDR3 is TGTGCCACCAGTGACCCCCCCCGGGGCACAGATACGCAGTATTTT. It yields the protein CATSDPPRGTDTQYF. The J gene is TRBJ2-3, the V gene TRBV24-1, with D hard to call. Trimming cost V 4 bases and J 1 base, with 11 bases left between them. The length of the CDR3 is 15 residues. CDR1 is KGHDR, CDR2 SFDVKD, per germline.

This clonotype was picked up many times. This chain connects TRBV10-3 to TRBJ1-1; possible D gene TRBD1, 6 bases. Germline assignment: CDR1 ENHRY and CDR2 SYGVKD. The V end lost 0 bases, the J end lost 4 bases, and 12 bases lay between the germline ends. This CDR3 contains 15 residues. The CDR3 sequence is CAISESRGEGTEAFF. The DNA for the CDR3 is TGTGCCATCAGTGAGTCCAGGGGTGAGGGCACTGAAGCTTTCTTT.

This clonotype came up many times. The chain uses TRBV5-1 and TRBJ2-1; D not certain. Germline V CDR1 and CDR2: SGHRS, YFSETQ. Trimming removed 1 base from V and 4 bases from J, with 15 bases in between. This CDR3 is 16 amino acids long. Here the CDR3 DNA reads TGCGCCAGCAGCTTGACCACATGGTCCAGATACAATGAGCAGTTCTTC. Its protein product is CASSLTTWSRYNEQFF.

This clonotype occurred many times. This chain links TRBV24-1 with TRBJ2-2; weak D call: TRBD2 (6 bases). The germline V gene encodes CDR1 KGHDR and CDR2 SFDVKD. The CDR3 spans 15 residues. Trimming pared 5 bases from V and 1 base from J, leaving 10 bases between. The CDR3 region has the DNA TGTGCCACCAGTGCCACAGCGGGGAACACCGGGGAGCTGTTTTTT. Translating gives CATSATAGNTGELFF.

This clonotype was counted ten times or more. The gene calls are TRBV4-1 and TRBJ1-3, with D possibly being TRBD1 (6 bases). The CDR3 totals 15 residues. Per the germline V gene, CDR1 is MGHRA and CDR2 is YSYEKL. With 4 bases removed from V and 0 bases from J, the gap between germline ends came to 10 bases. The CDR3 coding sequence is TGCGCCAGCAGCCCTACAGGGAGCTCTGGAAACACCATATATTTT. Amino acid sequence: CASSPTGSSGNTIYF.

This clonotype was seen repeatedly, ten times or more. V usage is TRBV6-4 and J usage is TRBJ2-1; possibly TRBD1 for D (6 bases). The germline V gene has CDR1 MRHNA and CDR2 SNTAGT. V was shortened by 4 bases and J by 8 bases, with 18 bases between the two germline ends. The CDR3 is 15 residues long. The CDR3: CASSAATGHGDEQFF. CDR3 nucleotide sequence: TGTGCCAGCAGTGCCGCCACAGGGCACGGGGATGAGCAGTTCTTC.

Many counts were recorded for this clonotype. The chain links TRBV11-2 to TRBJ2-3; D may be TRBD2 (5 bases). V was clipped by 5 bases and J by 3 bases, with 12 bases between them. The CDR3 is 14 amino acids. CDR1 and CDR2 from the germline V gene are SGHAT and FQNNGV. CDR3 sequence (DNA): TGTGCCAGCAGCCCCGACGGGGTAACAGATACGCAGTATTTT. Its protein is CASSPDGVTDTQYF.

This clonotype has at least ten counts. The chain uses TRBV7-6 and TRBJ2-7, with D unresolved. This CDR3 spans 12 amino acids. In germline, CDR1 is SGHVS, CDR2 FNYEAQ. Trimming shortened V by 0 bases and J by 6 bases, and 6 bases separated the two germline ends. CDR3 in DNA: TGTGCCAGCAGCTTAGCCTCGGGCGAGCAGTACTTC. Translation: CASSLASGEQYF.

The chain links TRBV3-1 to TRBJ1-2, with D possibly being TRBD1 (6 bases). Germline assignment: CDR1 LGHDT and CDR2 YNNKEL (reference sequence). V was clipped by 1 base and J by 12 bases, with 18 bases between them. The CDR3 covers 14 residues. The CDR3 DNA reads as TGTGCCAGCAGCCAAGGACCCGGGACATCGTTAAACACCTTC. Its translation is CASSQGPGTSLNTF.

This clonotype has just one count. This chain joins TRBV21-1 and TRBJ2-5; the DNA was not used to check the table's D call, TRBD1. TRBV21-1 is designated a pseudogene. The CDR3 spans 14 residues. DNA for the CDR3: TGTGCCAGCAGCACGGCGGACAGAAAAGAGACCCAGTACTTC. This gives the protein CASSTADRKETQYF.

Ten or more counts support this clonotype. The chain is built from TRBV4-1 and TRBJ2-1; 15 bases fit TRBD2. This CDR3 has 18 amino acids. Germline V gene lookup returns CDR1 MGHRA and CDR2 YSYEKL. Trimming removed 5 bases from V and 0 bases from J; junction bases left unmatched: 5. The CDR3 region is CASSSRTSGGASYNEQFF. The CDR3 DNA is TGCGCCAGCAGCTCCCGGACTAGCGGGGGGGCCTCCTACAATGAGCAGTTCTTC.

This clonotype was seen only a few times. A read error likely explains this, since a far larger clone differs by one base. The rearrangement joins TRBV12-3 or TRBV12-4 to TRBJ2-7, with a weak D call TRBD2 (7 bases). This CDR3 is built from 15 residues. Trimming shortened V by 0 bases and J by 7 bases, and 16 bases separated the two germline ends. DNA for the CDR3: TGTGCCAGCAGTTTAGCGGGGGGGCCCCGGAATGAGCAGTACTTC. Translating it yields CASSLAGGPRNEQYF.

This clonotype came up many times. This chain uses TRBV29-1 with TRBJ2-7; TRBD1 matches 7 bases. The CDR3 extends over 13 amino acids. Germline V CDR1 and CDR2: SQVTM, ANQGSEA. Germline trimming cut 4 bases from V and 0 bases from J; bases unmatched to any gene: 3. The CDR3 spells CSVGPGGSYEQYF. CDR3 nucleotide sequence: TGCAGCGTTGGGCCAGGGGGCTCCTACGAGCAGTACTTC.

This clonotype was seen many times. The chain links TRBV29-1 to TRBJ2-2; D might be TRBD2 (6 bases). Looked up from germline, CDR1 is SQVTM and CDR2 is ANQGSEA. V lost 7 bases and J 4 bases, leaving 10 bases between the germline ends. The CDR3 has 12 amino acids. CDR3 sequence reads: CSGGTLTGELFF. CDR3 bases: TGCAGCGGCGGGACTCTCACCGGGGAGCTGTTTTTT.

This clonotype has a count of ten or more. This chain connects TRBV20-1 to TRBJ2-1; 9 bases are shared with TRBD1. The V gene end was trimmed by 5 bases and the J gene end by 5 bases; junction bases not matched to a gene: 7. This CDR3 is 14 amino acids long. From germline, CDR1 is DFQATT and CDR2 SNEGSKA (reference sequence). Here the CDR3 reads CSAEGQGDHNEQFF. The CDR3 region has the DNA TGCAGTGCTGAGGGACAGGGCGACCACAATGAGCAGTTCTTC.

This clonotype was observed many times. V gene TRBV24-1 combines with J gene TRBJ1-2, with D uncertain. This CDR3 is built from 12 residues. Germline V gives CDR1 KGHDR, CDR2 SFDVKD. Trimming left V 7 bases short and J 6 bases short, with 11 bases between. This CDR3 is CATRQPKHGYTF. As DNA, the CDR3 is TGTGCCACCAGGCAGCCAAAGCATGGCTACACCTTC.

Ten or more counts support this clonotype. J is TRBJ2-3 and V is TRBV7-9; D is unresolved. Germline V CDR1 and CDR2: SEHNR, FQNEAQ (reference sequence). The CDR3 length is 13 residues. The ends were cut back, 3 bases at V and 4 bases at J, with 8 bases in the middle. This CDR3 is CASSLWAADTQYF. The CDR3 nucleotides are TGTGCCAGCAGCTTGTGGGCGGCAGATACGCAGTATTTT.

The sample holds many counts of this clonotype. The gene calls are TRBV6-6 and TRBJ2-3; possible D gene TRBD2, 6 bases. Deletions cut 5 bases from V and 0 bases from J, with 12 bases between. Germline V gene lookup returns CDR1 MNHNY and CDR2 SVGAGI (reference sequence). The CDR3 is 15 residues long. The CDR3 nucleotides read TGTGCCAGCAGTCACCTGGGGACTAGCACAGATACGCAGTATTTT. Encoded protein: CASSHLGTSTDTQYF.

Many counts were recorded for this clonotype. The chain recombines TRBV19 with TRBJ2-7; D is tentatively TRBD1 or TRBD2 (6 bases each). The germline gives CDR1 LNHDA, CDR2 SQIVND (reference sequence). There are 14 residues in the CDR3. Trimming left V 5 bases short and J 0 bases short, with 11 bases between. CDR3 coding DNA: TGTGCCAGTAGTGGGGGGCAGTTCTCCTACGAGCAGTACTTC. It yields the protein CASSGGQFSYEQYF.

This clonotype has a count of ten or more. V is TRBV7-9 and J is TRBJ2-7; D might be TRBD1 (5 bases). Germline CDR1 and CDR2: SEHNR and FQNEAQ (reference sequence). Trimming cost V 2 bases and J 2 bases, with 28 bases left between them. The CDR3 has 20 residues. The CDR3: CASSLIQPWSTVLITYEQYF. DNA of the CDR3: TGTGCCAGCAGCTTAATTCAACCGTGGTCGACAGTATTGATTACCTACGAGCAGTACTTC.